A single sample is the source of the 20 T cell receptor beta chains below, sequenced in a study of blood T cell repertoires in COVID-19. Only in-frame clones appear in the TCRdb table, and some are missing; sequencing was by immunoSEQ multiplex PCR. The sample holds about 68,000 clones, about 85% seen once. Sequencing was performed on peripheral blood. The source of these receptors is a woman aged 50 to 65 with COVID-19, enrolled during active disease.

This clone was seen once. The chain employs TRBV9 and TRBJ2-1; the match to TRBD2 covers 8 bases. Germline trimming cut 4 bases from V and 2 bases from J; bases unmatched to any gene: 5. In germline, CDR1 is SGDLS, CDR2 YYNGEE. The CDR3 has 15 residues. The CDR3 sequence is CASSLTGLAYNEQFF. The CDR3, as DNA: TGTGCCAGCAGCCTAACGGGACTAGCCTACAATGAGCAGTTCTTC.

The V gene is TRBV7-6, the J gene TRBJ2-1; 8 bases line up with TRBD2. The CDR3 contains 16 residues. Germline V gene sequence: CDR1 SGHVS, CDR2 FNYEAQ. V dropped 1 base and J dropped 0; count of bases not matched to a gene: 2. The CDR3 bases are TGTGCCAGCAGCTTAGAGCGGGGGCGCTCCTACAATGAGCAGTTCTTC. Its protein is CASSLERGRSYNEQFF.

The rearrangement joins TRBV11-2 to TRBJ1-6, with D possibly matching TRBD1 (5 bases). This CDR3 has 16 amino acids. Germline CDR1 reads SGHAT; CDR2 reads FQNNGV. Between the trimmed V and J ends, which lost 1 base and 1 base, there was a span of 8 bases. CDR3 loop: CASSLGGGSYNSPLHF. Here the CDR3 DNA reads TGTGCCAGCAGCTTAGGTGGGGGGTCCTATAATTCACCCCTCCACTTT.

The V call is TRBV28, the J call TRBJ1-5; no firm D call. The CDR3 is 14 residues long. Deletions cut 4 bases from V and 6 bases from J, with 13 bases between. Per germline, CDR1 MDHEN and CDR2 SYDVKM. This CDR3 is CASSSTTKAQPQHF. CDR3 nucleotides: TGTGCCAGCAGTTCCACTACGAAGGCTCAGCCCCAGCATTTT.

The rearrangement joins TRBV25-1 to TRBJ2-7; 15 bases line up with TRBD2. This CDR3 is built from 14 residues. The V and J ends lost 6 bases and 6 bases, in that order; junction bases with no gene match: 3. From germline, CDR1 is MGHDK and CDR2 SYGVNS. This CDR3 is CASRGLAGGSEQYF. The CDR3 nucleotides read TGTGCCAGCAGGGGACTAGCGGGAGGTAGCGAGCAGTACTTC.

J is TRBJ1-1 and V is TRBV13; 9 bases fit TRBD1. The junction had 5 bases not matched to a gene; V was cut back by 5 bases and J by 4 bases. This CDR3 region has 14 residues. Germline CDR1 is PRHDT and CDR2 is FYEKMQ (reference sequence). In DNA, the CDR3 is TGTGCCAGCAGCGTCACAGGGGGCATCACTGAAGCTTTCTTT. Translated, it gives CASSVTGGITEAFF.

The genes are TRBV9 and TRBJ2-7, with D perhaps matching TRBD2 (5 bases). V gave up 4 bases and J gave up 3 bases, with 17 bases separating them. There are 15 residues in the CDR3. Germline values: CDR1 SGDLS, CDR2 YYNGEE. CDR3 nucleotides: TGTGCCAGCAGCCAGAGTCACCTTGGAGGCTACGAGCAGTACTTC. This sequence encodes CASSQSHLGGYEQYF. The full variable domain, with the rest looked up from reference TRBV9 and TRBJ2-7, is DSGVTQTPKHLITATGQRVTLRCSPRSGDLSVYWYQQSLDQGLQFLIQYYNGEERAKGNILERFSAQQFPDLHSELNLSSLELGDSALYFCASSQSHLGGYEQYFGPGTRLTVT.

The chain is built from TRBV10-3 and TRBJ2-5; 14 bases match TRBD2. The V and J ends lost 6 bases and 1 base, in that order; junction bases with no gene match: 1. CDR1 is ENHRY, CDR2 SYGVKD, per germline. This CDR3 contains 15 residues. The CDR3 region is CAISGTSGGQETQYF. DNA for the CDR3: TGTGCCATCAGCGGGACTAGCGGGGGCCAAGAGACCCAGTACTTC.

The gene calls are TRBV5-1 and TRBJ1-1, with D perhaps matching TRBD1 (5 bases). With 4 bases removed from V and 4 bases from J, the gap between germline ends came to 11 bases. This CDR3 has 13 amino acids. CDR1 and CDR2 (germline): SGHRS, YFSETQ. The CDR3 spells CASSPGGGTEAFF. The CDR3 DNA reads TGCGCCAGCAGCCCGGGGGGGGGCACTGAAGCTTTCTTT.

The CDR3 spells CASSRTGGVEGYTF. CDR3 bases: TGTGCCAGCAGCCGGACAGGGGGCGTGGAAGGCTACACCTTC. The V call is TRBV28, the J call TRBJ1-2, with TRBD1 matching 11 bases. The CDR3 has 14 residues. J was trimmed by 8 bases and V by 6 bases; bases with no gene match: 8. The germline V gene has CDR1 MDHEN and CDR2 SYDVKM.

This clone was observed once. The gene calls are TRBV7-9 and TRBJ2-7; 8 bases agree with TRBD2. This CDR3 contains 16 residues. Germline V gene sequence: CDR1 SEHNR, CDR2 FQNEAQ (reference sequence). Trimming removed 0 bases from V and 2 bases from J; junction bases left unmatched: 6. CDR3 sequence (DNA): TGTGCCAGCAGCTTAGCGCTGGCGGGAGGTGCCTACGAGCAGTACTTC. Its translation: CASSLALAGGAYEQYF.

The CDR3 sequence is CASSPRRTSGRSNEQFF. CDR3 sequence (DNA): TGTGCCAGCAGCCCGCGCCGGACTAGCGGGAGGTCCAATGAGCAGTTCTTC. The chain is built from TRBV7-2 and TRBJ2-1, with 14 nucleotides matching TRBD2. Unmatched junction bases numbered 9, after V lost 5 bases and J lost 6 bases. Germline V gene lookup returns CDR1 SGHTA and CDR2 FQGNSA. CDR3 length equals 17 residues.

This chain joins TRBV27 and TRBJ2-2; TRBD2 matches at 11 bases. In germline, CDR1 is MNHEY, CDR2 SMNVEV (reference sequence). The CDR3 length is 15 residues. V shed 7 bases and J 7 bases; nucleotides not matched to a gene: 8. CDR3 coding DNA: TGTGCCAGCAAATTAGCGGGAGGGCTAGGCGGGGAGCTGTTTTTT. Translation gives CASKLAGGLGGELFF.

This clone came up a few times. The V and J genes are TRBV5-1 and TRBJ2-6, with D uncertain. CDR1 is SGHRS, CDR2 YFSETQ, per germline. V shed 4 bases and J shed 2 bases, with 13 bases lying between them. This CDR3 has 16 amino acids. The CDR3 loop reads CASSPGYRTGANVLTF. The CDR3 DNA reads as TGCGCCAGCAGCCCAGGATACCGAACTGGGGCCAACGTCCTGACTTTC.

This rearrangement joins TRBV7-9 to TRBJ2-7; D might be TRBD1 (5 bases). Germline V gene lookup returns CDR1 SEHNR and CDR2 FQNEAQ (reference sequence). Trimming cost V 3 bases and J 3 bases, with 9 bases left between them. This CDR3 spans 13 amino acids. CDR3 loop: CASSLGQFYEQYF. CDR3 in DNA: TGTGCCAGCAGCTTGGGGCAGTTCTACGAGCAGTACTTC. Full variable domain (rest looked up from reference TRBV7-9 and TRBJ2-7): DTGVSQNPRHKITKRGQNVTFRCDPISEHNRLYWYRQTLGQGPEFLTYFQNEAQLEKSRLLSDRFSAERPKGSFSTLEIQRTEQGDSAMYLCASSLGQFYEQYFGPGTRLTVT.

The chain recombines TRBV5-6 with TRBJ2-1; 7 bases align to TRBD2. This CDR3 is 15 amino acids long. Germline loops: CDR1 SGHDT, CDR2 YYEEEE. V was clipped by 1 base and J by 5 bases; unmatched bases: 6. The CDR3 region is CASSLRWTSHNEQFF. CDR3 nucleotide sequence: TGTGCCAGCAGCTTGCGCTGGACTAGTCACAATGAGCAGTTCTTC.

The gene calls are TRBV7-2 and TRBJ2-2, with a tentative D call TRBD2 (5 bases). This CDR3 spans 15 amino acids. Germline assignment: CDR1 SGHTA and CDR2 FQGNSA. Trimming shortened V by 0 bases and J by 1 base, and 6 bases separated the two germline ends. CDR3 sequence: CASSLAGRNTGELFF. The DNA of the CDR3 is TGTGCCAGCAGCTTAGCAGGGAGGAACACCGGGGAGCTGTTTTTT.

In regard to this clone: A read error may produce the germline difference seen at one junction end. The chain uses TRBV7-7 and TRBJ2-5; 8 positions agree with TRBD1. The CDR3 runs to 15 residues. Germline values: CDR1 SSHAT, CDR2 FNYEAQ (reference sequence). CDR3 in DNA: TGTGCTAGCAGCGTAACGGGACAGGCCCAAGAGACCCAGTACTTC. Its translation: CASSVTGQAQETQYF.

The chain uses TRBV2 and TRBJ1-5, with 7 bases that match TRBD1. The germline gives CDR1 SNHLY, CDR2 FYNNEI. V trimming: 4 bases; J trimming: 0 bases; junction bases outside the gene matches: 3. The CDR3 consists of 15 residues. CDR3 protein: CASSANRGSNQPQHF. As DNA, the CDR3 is TGTGCCAGCAGTGCGAACAGGGGTAGCAATCAGCCCCAGCATTTT.

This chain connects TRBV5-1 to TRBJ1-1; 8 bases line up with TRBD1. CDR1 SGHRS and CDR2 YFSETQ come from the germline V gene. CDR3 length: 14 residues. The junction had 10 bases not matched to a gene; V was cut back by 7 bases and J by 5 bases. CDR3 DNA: TGCGCCAGCCGCACCGGACAGGGTCTTACTGAAGCTTTCTTT. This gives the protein CASRTGQGLTEAFF.